The 29 T cell receptor beta chains in this list originate from one sample, sequenced in a study of T cells in Graves' hyperthyroidism and ophthalmopathy. Researchers amplified the TCR beta CDR3 regions from RNA transcripts. Initially, a first-round RT-PCR of the TCR CDR3 employed the HTBI primer set. TCRdb reprocessed the multiplex PCR reads with MiXCR, giving one entry per CDR3 protein. The table has more than 550,000 distinct CDR3 sequences, roughly 17% seen once; the top ten hold 15% to 19%. Sequenced material: blood. Source of these receptors: a man in his forties or fifties with Graves' hyperthyroidism.

The chain carries TRBV11-1 and TRBJ2-1; a weak D match, TRBD1 (6 bases). This CDR3 is built from 15 residues. Between the trimmed V and J ends, which lost 5 bases and 5 bases, there was a span of 16 bases. Germline CDR1 reads SGHAT; CDR2 reads FQDESV (reference sequence). The CDR3 loop reads CASSPPGVRNNEQFF. The CDR3, as DNA: TGTGCCAGCAGCCCCCCAGGGGTGAGGAACAATGAGCAGTTCTTC. Based on the CDR3 plus reference TRBV11-1 and TRBJ2-1, the full variable domain is EAEVAQSPRYKITEKSQAVAFWCDPISGHATLYWYRQILGQGPELLVQFQDESVVDDSQLPKDRFSAERLKGVDSTLKIQPAELGDSAMYLCASSPPGVRNNEQFFGPGTRLTVL.

DNA of the CDR3: TGTGCCAGCAGCCCTAATGGACCGAGGGGGAATGAGCAGTTCTTC. Its protein is CASSPNGPRGNEQFF. The chain uses TRBV9 and TRBJ2-1, with a possible D match to TRBD1 (6 bases). This CDR3 has 15 residues. Trimming shortened V by 4 bases and J by 7 bases, and 18 bases separated the two germline ends. Germline CDR1 SGDLS, CDR2 YYNGEE.

CDR3 coding DNA: TGTGCCTGGAGTGAAGCGGGAGGGGGTGATGAGCAGTTCTTC. This gives the protein CAWSEAGGGDEQFF. V is TRBV30 and J is TRBJ2-1; 10 bases line up with TRBD2. This CDR3 region has 14 residues. CDR1 GTSNPN and CDR2 SVGIG come from the germline V gene (reference sequence). The trim removed 1 base at V and 8 bases at J, leaving 5 bases unmatched.

This clonotype was found many times. J is TRBJ1-1 and V is TRBV10-3; D call uncertain. The germline gives CDR1 ENHRY, CDR2 SYGVKD. Between the trimmed V and J ends, which lost 6 bases and 1 base, there was a span of 12 bases. The CDR3 runs to 14 residues. CDR3 protein: CAIRRNGENTEAFF. The DNA of the CDR3 is TGTGCCATCAGGAGGAACGGGGAGAACACTGAAGCTTTCTTT.

The chain carries TRBV20-1 and TRBJ1-1; D is ambiguous. The CDR3 sequence is 12 residues long. Germline V gives CDR1 DFQATT, CDR2 SNEGSKA (reference sequence). The V gene lost 0 bases and the J gene lost 7 bases, with 9 bases spanning the gap. The CDR3 sequence is CSARDLGGEAFF. In nucleotides, the CDR3 is TGCAGTGCTAGAGATCTGGGAGGTGAAGCTTTCTTT.

This clonotype was counted only a few times. This chain joins TRBV27 and TRBJ2-7; D gene ambiguous. Germline lookup yields CDR1 MNHEY and CDR2 SMNVEV (reference sequence). This CDR3 is 13 amino acids long. V was clipped by 3 bases and J by 2 bases, with 8 bases between them. This chain's CDR3 is CASSLRPAYEQYF. Here the CDR3 DNA reads TGTGCCAGCAGTTTGCGCCCTGCCTACGAGCAGTACTTC.

This clonotype was detected ten times or more. The chain couples TRBV10-1 to TRBJ2-5; 8 nucleotides match TRBD2. The ends lost 3 bases at V and 5 bases at J; junction bases unmatched: 8. The CDR3 sequence is 15 residues long. Germline V gives CDR1 WNHNN, CDR2 SYGVQD (reference sequence). CDR3 DNA sequence: TGCGCCAGCAGTGACCCTCGGGGGGGCACGGAGACCCAGTACTTC. It encodes CASSDPRGGTETQYF.

J is TRBJ2-7 and V is TRBV6-1; no reliable D call. The V gene lost 0 bases and the J gene lost 5 bases, with 20 bases spanning the gap. CDR3 size: 17 residues. Germline V gives CDR1 MNHNS, CDR2 SASEGT. The CDR3 is CASSEAPRAAFFDEQYF. The DNA for the CDR3 is TGTGCCAGCAGTGAAGCGCCCCGTGCAGCCTTCTTCGACGAGCAGTACTTC.

This clonotype was seen at least ten times. The CDR3 region is CASSFLQLTGELFF. The CDR3 nucleotides are TGTGCCAGCAGTTTCTTACAACTCACCGGGGAGCTGTTTTTT. This chain joins TRBV27 and TRBJ2-2; D gene uncertain. CDR1 MNHEY and CDR2 SMNVEV come from the germline V gene (reference sequence). V was shortened by 3 bases and J by 4 bases, with 9 bases between the two germline ends. The CDR3 length is 14 residues.

This clonotype has ten or more counts. The V gene is TRBV27, the J gene TRBJ2-1, with 11 positions matching TRBD1. The CDR3 is 17 residues long. Germline V gives CDR1 MNHEY, CDR2 SMNVEV (reference sequence). J gave up 4 bases and V 1 base, and 6 bases lay outside the gene matches. The CDR3 reads CASSLWGGTGGYNEQFF. The CDR3 DNA reads TGTGCCAGCAGTTTATGGGGTGGGACAGGGGGATACAATGAGCAGTTCTTC.

The chain has TRBV30 and TRBJ2-7; TRBD1 is a possible D gene (6 bases). The germline V gene has CDR1 GTSNPN and CDR2 SVGIG (reference sequence). With 4 bases removed from V and 1 base from J, the gap between germline ends came to 8 bases. The CDR3 covers 12 residues. CDR3 residues: CAWNRESYEQYF. CDR3 bases: TGTGCCTGGAACAGGGAGTCCTACGAGCAGTACTTC.

This chain uses TRBV3-1 with TRBJ2-3; D is possibly TRBD2 (5 bases). There are 17 residues in the CDR3. Germline-derived CDR1 and CDR2 are LGHDT and YNNKEL (reference sequence). V lost 1 base, J lost 2 bases, and 16 bases lay in between. The CDR3 DNA sequence: TGTGCCAGCAGCCAAGGGGGAGCAGGAGGCCCCACAGATACGCAGTATTTT. Amino acids: CASSQGGAGGPTDTQYF.

This clonotype occurred a few times. The chain combines TRBV6-2 or TRBV6-3 with TRBJ2-7; D is undetermined. V lost 2 bases to trimming and J lost 0 bases, with 8 bases between them. Germline values: CDR1 MNHEY, CDR2 SVGEGT. CDR3 length: 14 amino acids. The CDR3 loop is CASSYISGSYEQYF. DNA for the CDR3: TGTGCCAGCAGTTACATCTCTGGCTCCTACGAGCAGTACTTC.

In this sample, this clonotype turned up many times. This chain connects TRBV28 to TRBJ2-7; 9 nucleotides line up with TRBD1. The germline V gene has CDR1 MDHEN and CDR2 SYDVKM. The CDR3 spans 14 residues. V lost 3 bases to trimming and J lost 5 bases; unmatched junction nucleotides: 5. The CDR3 DNA sequence: TGTGCCAGCAGTTTGATGGACAGGGGAGACGAGCAGTACTTC. It translates to CASSLMDRGDEQYF. The full variable domain, rest sourced from reference TRBV28 and TRBJ2-7, is DVKVTQSSRYLVKRTGEKVFLECVQDMDHENMFWYRQDPGLGLRLIYFSYDVKMKEKGDIPEGYSVSREKKERFSLILESASTNQTSMYLCASSLMDRGDEQYFGPGTRLTVT.

The rearrangement uses TRBV3-1 and TRBJ1-3, with 11 nucleotides matching TRBD1. Germline V gene lookup returns CDR1 LGHDT and CDR2 YNNKEL (reference sequence). V was pared by 8 bases and J by 0 bases, with 12 bases of the junction left unmatched. The CDR3 totals 18 residues. The CDR3 reads CASRPGTGGSSSGNTIYF. CDR3 nucleotides: TGTGCCAGCCGCCCCGGGACAGGGGGTTCGTCCTCTGGAAACACCATATATTTT.

The rearrangement uses TRBV29-1 and TRBJ2-1; 8 nucleotides match TRBD2. The germline V gene encodes CDR1 SQVTM and CDR2 ANQGSEA. Trimming removed 5 bases from V and 6 bases from J; junction bases left unmatched: 6. The CDR3 has 13 amino acids. For the CDR3, the DNA is TGCAGCGTTAAACGGGAGGGTCTCAATGAGCAGTTCTTC. It yields the protein CSVKREGLNEQFF.

This clonotype was seen at least ten times. V usage is TRBV20-1 and J usage is TRBJ2-1, with a possible D match to TRBD2 (7 bases). Trimming cost V 3 bases and J 8 bases, with 14 bases left between them. In germline, CDR1 is DFQATT, CDR2 SNEGSKA (reference sequence). CDR3 length equals 13 residues. The DNA of the CDR3 is TGCAGTGCTAGGGGGGGGCAGGCCTATGAGCAGTTCTTC. This codes for CSARGGQAYEQFF.

About this clonotype: A much larger clonotype is one base distant, so this may be a read error. The rearrangement links TRBV7-3 to TRBJ2-5, with D unresolved. The V end was cut by 2 bases, the J end by 5 bases, with 12 bases between. The CDR3 is 14 residues long. The germline gives CDR1 SGHTA, CDR2 FQGTGA. CDR3 in DNA: TGTGCCAGCAGCTTAGGTTTAAGTAGTGAGACCCAGTACTTC. The encoded protein is CASSLGLSSETQYF.

Turning to this clonotype: A read error may be the cause here, since a much bigger clone is one base away. The chain uses TRBV11-2 and TRBJ1-2; D call uncertain. The CDR3 spans 14 residues. Germline V lookup: CDR1 SGHAT, CDR2 FQNNGV. The germline V and J ends were trimmed by 3 bases and 5 bases, with 13 bases remaining between them. CDR3 residues: CASSLDPTDYGYTF. The CDR3, as DNA: TGTGCCAGCAGCTTGGACCCCACCGATTATGGCTACACCTTC. Complete variable domain (other parts from reference TRBV11-2 and TRBJ1-2): EAGVAQSPRYKIIEKRQSVAFWCNPISGHATLYWYQQILGQGPKLLIQFQNNGVVDDSQLPKDRFSAERLKGVDSTLKIQPAKLEDSAVYLCASSLDPTDYGYTFGSGTRLTVV.

This clonotype was detected only a few times. The V call is TRBV5-1, the J call TRBJ2-1; D is ambiguous. This CDR3 has 12 amino acids. The V and J ends lost 3 bases and 9 bases respectively, with 10 bases between them. CDR1 and CDR2 from the germline V gene are SGHRS and YFSETQ. The CDR3 DNA reads as TGCGCCAGCAGCTGGAGCTTTTCTGAGCAGTTCTTC. Residues: CASSWSFSEQFF. Full variable domain (remainder filled in from reference TRBV5-1 and TRBJ2-1): KAGVTQTPRYLIKTRGQQVTLSCSPISGHRSVSWYQQTPGQGLQFLFEYFSETQRNKGNFPGRFSGRQFSNSRSEMNVSTLELGDSALYLCASSWSFSEQFFGPGTRLTVL.

The gene calls are TRBV6-9 and TRBJ1-4, with 8 positions matching TRBD1. The CDR3 totals 13 residues. In germline, CDR1 is MNHGY, CDR2 SVAAGI. The V gene end was trimmed by 4 bases and the J gene end by 8 bases; junction bases not matched to a gene: 3. The CDR3 coding sequence is TGTGCCAGCAGTTTGGACAGGGTCGAAAAACTGTTTTTT. Protein product: CASSLDRVEKLFF.

This clonotype was picked up a small number of times. This chain joins TRBV30 and TRBJ2-7; D not certain. Trimming cost V 1 base and J 4 bases, with 11 bases left between them. The CDR3 has 13 amino acids. CDR1 and CDR2 from the germline V gene are GTSNPN and SVGIG (reference sequence). CDR3 DNA: TGTGCCTGGAGTGACGGGTTCTGGTACGAGCAGTACTTC. It codes for CAWSDGFWYEQYF. Variable domain in full (rest from reference TRBV30 and TRBJ2-7): SQTIHQWPATLVQPVGSPLSLECTVEGTSNPNLYWYRQAAGRGLQLLFYSVGIGQISSEVPQNLSASRPQDRQFILSSKKLLLSDSGFYLCAWSDGFWYEQYFGPGTRLTVT.

The chain carries TRBV29-1 and TRBJ2-7; a weak D match, TRBD2 (6 bases). V lost 7 bases to trimming and J lost 4 bases, with 17 bases between them. This CDR3 has 13 amino acids. Germline values: CDR1 SQVTM, CDR2 ANQGSEA. CDR3 protein: CSAQTPGGYEQYF. In DNA form, the CDR3 reads TGCAGCGCCCAAACCCCCGGAGGGTACGAGCAGTACTTC.

This clonotype was picked up many times. V usage is TRBV11-2 and J usage is TRBJ1-1; 12 bases agree with TRBD1. Germline CDR1 is SGHAT and CDR2 is FQNNGV. The CDR3 consists of 15 residues. V gave up 1 base and J gave up 11 bases; unmatched junction bases: 8. This chain's CDR3 is CASSLGDRGRERAFF. The CDR3 DNA reads TGTGCCAGCAGCTTAGGGGACAGGGGGCGAGAAAGGGCTTTCTTT.

This clonotype was observed many times. The chain couples TRBV2 to TRBJ1-6; 7 nucleotides agree with TRBD1. The V segment lost 6 bases and the J segment 10 bases; nucleotides outside the gene matches: 12. In germline, CDR1 is SNHLY, CDR2 FYNNEI. There are 15 residues in the CDR3. The CDR3 sequence: CASRSLKGADSPLHF. The CDR3 nucleotides are TGTGCCAGCAGATCATTGAAGGGGGCTGACTCACCCCTCCACTTT.

This clonotype occurred many times. The V and J genes are TRBV2 and TRBJ2-3; 7 bases are shared with TRBD1. Germline assignment: CDR1 SNHLY and CDR2 FYNNEI. Trimming cost V 4 bases and J 0 bases; bases outside gene matches: 4. The CDR3 consists of 15 residues. CDR3 nucleotides: TGTGCCAGCAGTGCAGAACAGGGGAGCACAGATACGCAGTATTTT. It encodes CASSAEQGSTDTQYF. Complete variable domain (other parts from reference TRBV2 and TRBJ2-3): EPEVTQTPSHQVTQMGQEVILRCVPISNHLYFYWYRQILGQKVEFLVSFYNNEISEKSEIFDDQFSVERPDGSNFTLKIRSTKLEDSAMYFCASSAEQGSTDTQYFGPGTRLTVL.

This clonotype was detected ten times or more. The chain combines TRBV2 with TRBJ2-3; D uncertain. Germline CDR1 is SNHLY and CDR2 is FYNNEI. Trimming cost V 4 bases and J 2 bases, with 4 bases left between them. This CDR3 comprises 12 residues. CDR3: CASSAATDTQYF. CDR3 bases: TGTGCCAGCAGTGCAGCCACAGATACGCAGTATTTT. Full variable domain (remainder filled in from reference TRBV2 and TRBJ2-3): EPEVTQTPSHQVTQMGQEVILRCVPISNHLYFYWYRQILGQKVEFLVSFYNNEISEKSEIFDDQFSVERPDGSNFTLKIRSTKLEDSAMYFCASSAATDTQYFGPGTRLTVL.

This clonotype was counted many times. The chain is built from TRBV12-3 or TRBV12-4 and TRBJ2-2, with 8 bases that match TRBD1. The CDR3 extends over 14 amino acids. The trim removed 7 bases at V and 4 bases at J, leaving 5 bases unmatched. CDR3 sequence: CASTWTGFTGELFF. The CDR3 bases are TGTGCCAGCACCTGGACAGGGTTCACCGGGGAGCTGTTTTTT.

There are a few counts of this clonotype. The chain is built from TRBV3-1 and TRBJ1-2; possible D gene TRBD1, 6 bases. CDR1 and CDR2 from the germline V gene are LGHDT and YNNKEL (reference sequence). V was pared by 4 bases and J by 6 bases, with 15 bases between. The CDR3 length is 14 residues. The CDR3 coding sequence is TGTGCCAGCAGCCGAACGGCAGGGACACATGGCTACACCTTC. The encoded protein is CASSRTAGTHGYTF.